The present TCR beta chain was sequenced within a study of the immune and genomic landscape of osteosarcoma (TCRdb year 2020). Regarding the study in general: A total of around 44 pediatric and adult patients with high-grade osteosarcoma made up the overall cohort, and the median age at diagnosis was approximately 30 years (range roughly 5-81). Poor-risk disease was overrepresented in the cohort, as 73% of patients had an unfavorable pathologic response to standard therapy and more than 55% had died. In the overall cohort, 55% to 65% of patients were male, and localized disease at diagnosis was presented by roughly 80% of patients. To define immunogenic potential, the study profiled osteosarcoma specimens using whole genome, RNA and T-cell receptor sequencing, along with immunohistochemistry and reverse phase protein arrays. TCR sequencing results were integrated with transcriptome, protein array and immunostaining data to characterize the osteosarcoma immunogenomic landscape. The study aimed to explain the limited clinical activity of immune checkpoint inhibitors in osteosarcoma. Three patients contributed a couple of samples from the same tumor site.

For this clone: Its antigen is not yet known. The input lacks base qualities; no much larger clone sits a single base away.

TCR beta chain CDR3 regions were immunosequenced with the ImmunoSEQ Assay (Adaptive Biotechnologies). As for the original processing: TCRB rearrangements, read counts, read proportions and gene usage were exported through the ImmunoSEQ Analyzer platform. T-cell clonality was computed as 1 minus Pielou's evenness on productive rearrangements. In the clonal space homeostasis analysis, clonotypes were grouped as rare, small, medium, large or hyperexpanded (0.01 to 1 of the repertoire). TCR productive clonality was compared across immune clusters C1, C2 and C3 using the Wilcoxon rank sum test. The source is immuneACCESS, and TCRdb retained only in-frame sequences with V and J called. Part of the clones is not carried over; for the studies checked, unresolved V genes explain less than half of this, and the remainder is unexplained. V and J calls and clone size are as listed in that table; D and trimming were resolved from the DNA. This sample is represented by 400 to 500 clones; 80% of them were singletons. The ten most abundant clones make up approximately 12% of the sample.

The V and J ends are trimmed by 0 bases and 6 bases, leaving 13 bases between them. Including cysteine and phenylalanine, the CDR3 has 15 amino acids. Just CDR3 DNA is preserved here, 45 bases in frame from base 1. Post-treatment primary, local recurrence and metastasis tumors from poor-prognosis patients were used as specimens. Metastasis specimens were frozen resected lung metastases of osteosarcoma. Summary of the overall study and its limitations: Productive TCR clonality was found to be low overall, with an average of 0.09 and a maximum of 0.3, which suggested limited T-cell clonal expansion. In five cases, the repertoire was dominated by a single hyperexpanded clone, and fewer than 100 T-cell clonotypes were detected in all five cases. TCR productive clonality was greater in the immune-hot C3 cluster than in the cold C1 cluster, although TCR productive clonality remained low overall. Rather than matched normal tissue, external data from normal skin and healthy peripheral blood provided the clonality benchmarks. No statistical method determined sample size because osteosarcoma is rare and all possible samples were collected. Alongside the frozen tumor specimens, matched blood was collected from only two patients.

Sequences were obtained from metastatic tumor tissue from the lung. This specimen's cell subset or site label, interpreted: lung metastasis of osteosarcoma. The chain is assembled from TRBV23-1 and TRBJ2-3; there is no confident call for the D gene. TRBV23-1 is assigned to the ORF class and has an uncertain function. This TCR came from a man in his forties with osteosarcoma. The age is the age at diagnosis. The CDR3 amino acid sequence is: CASSQSSAGMDTQYF. The sequence in DNA is TGCGCCAGCAGTCAATCGAGCGCCGGTATGGATACGCAGTATTTT.